The 30 T cell receptor beta chains given below trace back to one sample, sequenced in a study of T cell repertoires in cytomegalovirus infection. TCRdb called the reads again in MiXCR, with one record for every CDR3 protein. The sample lists 830,000 or so distinct CDR3 sequences; about 33% were seen once. Antigens for these TCRs are unknown. The material was cultured CD8+ T cells from PBMCs, obtained from culture after CMV antigen stimulation. These receptors were taken from a human donor in good health (CMV status not recorded). Some clones in this sample may be carry-over from other donors' samples.

The chain carries TRBV5-6 and TRBJ2-5; the D gene could be TRBD1 or TRBD2 (5 bases each). The CDR3 is 15 residues long. The V end was cut by 4 bases, the J end by 5 bases, with 18 bases between. Germline values: CDR1 SGHDT, CDR2 YYEEEE. The CDR3 DNA follows: TGTGCCAGCAGCACCGGAACAGTCTGGGGGGAGACCCAGTACTTC. It specifies CASSTGTVWGETQYF.

V usage is TRBV7-6 and J usage is TRBJ2-1, with 7 bases matching TRBD1. Germline CDR1 reads SGHVS; CDR2 reads FNYEAQ. The V segment lost 5 bases and the J segment 6 bases; nucleotides outside the gene matches: 7. The CDR3 extends over 14 amino acids. For the CDR3, the DNA is TGTGCCAGCAGCAGAACCGACAGGGTCAATGAGCAGTTCTTC. It is translated as CASSRTDRVNEQFF.

V gene TRBV7-9 combines with J gene TRBJ1-4, with 8 positions matching TRBD1. In germline, CDR1 is SEHNR, CDR2 FQNEAQ (reference sequence). Unmatched junction bases numbered 14, after V lost 3 bases and J lost 8 bases. CDR3 length equals 17 residues. The CDR3 reads CASSLPNQGALGEKLFF. The CDR3 DNA is TGTGCCAGCAGCTTGCCCAACCAGGGGGCGCTGGGAGAAAAACTGTTTTTT.

This clonotype was seen only a few times. The rearrangement links TRBV2 to TRBJ2-1; 15 bases are a match to TRBD2. After removal of 6 bases from V and 9 bases from J, the junction contained 6 bases not matched to a gene. This CDR3 is built from 15 residues. Per the germline V gene, CDR1 is SNHLY and CDR2 is FYNNEI. The CDR3 DNA follows: TGTGCCAGCAGGGGGACTAGCGGGGGGCATAGTGAGCAGTTCTTC. It is translated as CASRGTSGGHSEQFF.

This clonotype was recorded a few times. The chain carries TRBV3-1 and TRBJ2-1; TRBD2 agrees at 8 bases. The CDR3 runs to 18 residues. Germline assignment: CDR1 LGHDT and CDR2 YNNKEL (reference sequence). The junction had 15 bases not matched to a gene; V was cut back by 0 bases and J by 8 bases. CDR3 bases: TGTGCCAGCAGCCAAGAATCCCTAGGAATAGCGGGGCTCTATGAGCAGTTCTTC. It codes for CASSQESLGIAGLYEQFF.

For the CDR3, the DNA is TGTGCCAGCAGCTTAGTAGCGGGGGATACCGGGGAGCTGTTTTTT. Translation gives CASSLVAGDTGELFF. The V call is TRBV7-3, the J call TRBJ2-2, with 9 bases identical to TRBD2. There are 15 residues in the CDR3. Germline lookup yields CDR1 SGHTA and CDR2 FQGTGA. V was pared by 2 bases and J by 5 bases, with 3 bases of the junction left unmatched.

The rearrangement uses TRBV19 and TRBJ2-5; 12 positions match TRBD2. J gave up 0 bases and V 0 bases, and 2 bases lay outside the gene matches. This CDR3 comprises 17 residues. Germline loops: CDR1 LNHDA, CDR2 SQIVND (reference sequence). DNA of the CDR3: TGTGCCAGTAGTATAGATTGGACTAGCGGGGACCAAGAGACCCAGTACTTC. Its protein product is CASSIDWTSGDQETQYF.

This clonotype appeared a few times. The chain has TRBV2 and TRBJ2-5; TRBD1 is a possible D gene (5 bases). Trimming took 6 bases from V and 5 from J, leaving 13 bases between them. Germline lookup yields CDR1 SNHLY and CDR2 FYNNEI. CDR3 length: 13 amino acids. CDR3: CASSYRQQETQYF. CDR3 bases: TGTGCCAGCAGCTATCGACAGCAGGAGACCCAGTACTTC.

This clonotype was detected only a few times. V usage is TRBV7-6 and J usage is TRBJ1-6; no reliable D call. Trimming took 1 base from V and 5 from J, leaving 6 bases between them. Germline V gene lookup returns CDR1 SGHVS and CDR2 FNYEAQ. The CDR3 runs to 14 residues. The CDR3 DNA is TGTGCCAGCAGCTTAGACACAGATAATTCACCCCTCCACTTT. Encoded protein: CASSLDTDNSPLHF.

In this sample, this clonotype turned up a few times. This chain links TRBV7-2 with TRBJ2-5; TRBD2 matches 8 bases. The CDR3 length is 13 residues. The germline V gene has CDR1 SGHTA and CDR2 FQGNSA. Trimming took 10 bases from V and 3 from J; bases not matched to a gene: 7. CDR3 in DNA: TGTGCCAACCTTCGGGGGGGCGAAGAGACCCAGTACTTC. Translated, it gives CANLRGGEETQYF. The full variable domain, its missing parts supplied by reference TRBV7-2 and TRBJ2-5, is GAGVSQSPSNKVTEKGKDVELRCDPISGHTALYWYRQSLGQGLEFLIYFQGNSAPDKSGLPSDRFSAERTGGSVSTLTIQRTQQEDSAVYLCANLRGGEETQYFGPGTRLLVL.

This clonotype came up many times. The chain carries TRBV7-8 and TRBJ2-7; D is tentatively TRBD1 or TRBD2 (5 bases each). Per germline, CDR1 SGHVS and CDR2 FQNEAQ. Trimming took off 2 bases at V and 2 bases at J, with 10 bases between the two ends. This CDR3 comprises 14 residues. Written as DNA, the CDR3 is TGTGCCAGCAGCTTATTAGGGACCCCCTACGAGCAGTACGTC. Its protein is CASSLLGTPYEQYV.

Remarks on this clonotype: A much larger clone differs from this one at a single base, so this may be a read error. CDR3 bases: TGTGCCAGCAGCTTAGAGCCAGGAGGCACCGGGGAGCTGTTTTTT. Amino acids: CASSLEPGGTGELFF. J is TRBJ2-2 and V is TRBV7-9; tentatively, D is TRBD2 (5 bases). The CDR3 contains 15 residues. Germline-derived CDR1 and CDR2 are SEHNR and FQNEAQ (reference sequence). V was trimmed by 1 base and J by 4 bases, leaving 10 bases between them.

The CDR3: CASSPPDGSTDTQYF. In DNA form, the CDR3 reads TGTGCCAGCAGCCCCCCCGACGGCTCCACAGATACGCAGTATTTT. This chain uses TRBV7-9 with TRBJ2-3; no clear D gene. The V and J ends lost 5 bases and 2 bases respectively, with 14 bases between them. The CDR3 contains 15 residues. The germline gives CDR1 SEHNR, CDR2 FQNEAQ (reference sequence).

This clonotype was seen more than once but under ten times. This chain uses TRBV5-1 with TRBJ2-5, with 7 bases aligning to TRBD1. The CDR3 runs 15 residues. CDR1 and CDR2 from the germline V gene are SGHRS and YFSETQ. V dropped 4 bases and J dropped 7; count of bases not matched to a gene: 13. Here the CDR3 DNA reads TGCGCCAGCAGCCAGGGGGACCTATCCACGGGGACCCAGTACTTC. It specifies CASSQGDLSTGTQYF.

The V gene is TRBV12-3 or TRBV12-4, the J gene TRBJ2-7; D gene uncertain. There are 13 residues in the CDR3. V lost 6 bases and J 7 bases, leaving 16 bases between the germline ends. The CDR3 spells CASSPGSAGEQYF. The CDR3 nucleotides read TGTGCCAGCAGCCCCGGTAGTGCCGGGGAGCAGTACTTC.

The CDR3 sequence: CASSQGGSEQFF. In DNA, the CDR3 is TGCGCCAGCAGCCAAGGGGGGAGTGAGCAGTTCTTC. This chain links TRBV4-1 with TRBJ2-1; D assignment may be TRBD1 or TRBD2 (5 bases each). Germline CDR1 is MGHRA and CDR2 is YSYEKL. Trimming stripped 1 base from V and 9 bases from J, with 7 bases between. There are 12 residues in the CDR3.

Worth noting for this clonotype: This clone may be a read error of a much larger clone one base away. V and J are TRBV6-1 and TRBJ1-3, with 9 positions matching TRBD1. The trim removed 8 bases at V and 0 bases at J, leaving 14 bases unmatched. The CDR3 has 18 amino acids. Germline-derived CDR1 and CDR2 are MNHNS and SASEGT. CDR3 nucleotides: TGTGCCAGCTCCGTTTTTGGGACAGGGAACCACTCTGGAAACACCATATATTTT. It encodes CASSVFGTGNHSGNTIYF.

The chain uses TRBV7-9 and TRBJ1-1; TRBD1 matches at 7 bases. V trimming: 5 bases; J trimming: 11 bases; junction bases outside the gene matches: 11. This CDR3 contains 13 residues. Germline loops: CDR1 SEHNR, CDR2 FQNEAQ (reference sequence). DNA for the CDR3: TGTGCCAGCAGCCAGCCAGGTGGGGGACAGGCTTTCTTT. It encodes CASSQPGGGQAFF.

The chain is built from TRBV2 and TRBJ1-5, with D perhaps TRBD1 (5 bases). There are 16 residues in the CDR3. Germline V lookup: CDR1 SNHLY, CDR2 FYNNEI. V lost 2 bases to trimming and J lost 2 bases, with 13 bases between them. The CDR3 loop reads CASSEQGRVGNQPQHF. Written as DNA, the CDR3 is TGTGCCAGCAGTGAACAGGGTAGAGTTGGCAATCAGCCCCAGCATTTT.

The rearrangement joins TRBV29-1 to TRBJ2-1; 13 bases align to TRBD2. Germline V gives CDR1 SQVTM, CDR2 ANQGSEA. The CDR3 is made up of 19 amino acids. V shed 1 base and J 0 bases; nucleotides not matched to a gene: 9. As DNA, the CDR3 is TGCAGCGTTGAAGGACTAGCGGGGGGTCCGGGGGGCTCCTACAATGAGCAGTTCTTC. Its translation: CSVEGLAGGPGGSYNEQFF.

This clonotype was seen a handful of times. The CDR3, as DNA: TGTGCCACCAGGACAGGGGAGACTGAAGCTTTCTTT. Translation gives CATRTGETEAFF. This rearrangement joins TRBV24-1 to TRBJ1-1; TRBD1 aligns across 8 bases. Germline V gene sequence: CDR1 KGHDR, CDR2 SFDVKD. This CDR3 contains 12 residues. V trimming: 7 bases; J trimming: 5 bases; junction bases outside the gene matches: 2.

This clonotype has more than one count but fewer than ten. The gene calls are TRBV7-6 and TRBJ1-5; no firm D call. Germline CDR1 is SGHVS and CDR2 is FNYEAQ. The CDR3 consists of 14 residues. V was pared by 5 bases and J by 8 bases, with 16 bases between. Here the CDR3 DNA reads TGTGCCAGCAGCCCGGGCCAGCTAGGGAAGCCCCAGCATTTT. Residues: CASSPGQLGKPQHF.

Regarding this clonotype: A clone one base away is much larger, so this may be a read error. Without the conserved terminal phenylalanine or tryptophan, this CDR3 likely stems from a read error. The J gene is TRBJ2-2, the V gene TRBV7-6; TRBD1 matches at 7 bases. V was pared by 6 bases and J by 4 bases, with 11 bases of the junction left unmatched. The CDR3 is 16 amino acids. Germline CDR1 and CDR2: SGHVS and FNYEAQ. The CDR3 region is CASSDQDRVTTGELFS. In nucleotides, the CDR3 is TGTGCCAGCAGTGACCAAGACAGGGTTACCACCGGGGAGCTGTTTTCT.

Here the CDR3 reads CASSKGYRDRDEQFF. CDR3 nucleotides: TGTGCCAGCAGCAAAGGGTACCGGGACAGGGATGAGCAGTTCTTC. This chain connects TRBV11-2 to TRBJ2-1, with 9 bases matching TRBD1. CDR1 SGHAT and CDR2 FQNNGV come from the germline V gene. Unmatched junction bases numbered 10, after V lost 5 bases and J lost 8 bases. The CDR3 loop spans 15 amino acids.

The rearrangement links TRBV7-8 to TRBJ1-4, with 7 bases fitting TRBD1. The CDR3 covers 16 residues. Unmatched junction bases numbered 3, after V lost 1 base and J lost 1 base. Germline V lookup: CDR1 SGHVS, CDR2 FQNEAQ. CDR3 bases: TGTGCCAGCAGCTTAGGGCAGGGGGGAACTAATGAAAAACTGTTTTTT. Residues: CASSLGQGGTNEKLFF.

The table lists this clonotype with a few counts. The chain couples TRBV7-8 to TRBJ1-1; D gene unclear. This CDR3 has 13 residues. Germline values: CDR1 SGHVS, CDR2 FQNEAQ. With 3 bases removed from V and 6 bases from J, the gap between germline ends came to 11 bases. CDR3: CASSFGLLAEAFF. DNA for the CDR3: TGTGCCAGCAGCTTCGGGCTGTTGGCTGAAGCTTTCTTT.

This clonotype was counted a few times. The chain combines TRBV6-6 with TRBJ2-3; 9 bases are a match to TRBD2. CDR3 size: 15 residues. The germline CDR1 and CDR2 sequences are MNHNY and SVGAGI (reference sequence). Trimming at V came to 7 bases and at J to 0 bases, leaving 5 bases not matched to a gene. The CDR3 nucleotides read TGTGCCAGCACCTTTCTAGCGGGAAGCACAGATACGCAGTATTTT. Protein sequence: CASTFLAGSTDTQYF.

A few counts support this clonotype. V gene TRBV28 combines with J gene TRBJ1-2, with 8 bases lining up with TRBD1. Germline CDR1 reads MDHEN; CDR2 reads SYDVKM. The J segment lost 8 bases and the V segment lost 6 bases, leaving 14 bases of the junction unmatched. The CDR3 is 15 amino acids. CDR3 nucleotides: TGTGCCAGCAGCCCTACACGGACAGGGCCACCGGGCTACACCTTC. Its translation: CASSPTRTGPPGYTF.

The chain joins TRBV6-1 to TRBJ2-5; possibly TRBD1 for D (6 bases). The CDR3 length is 16 residues. Germline V gives CDR1 MNHNS, CDR2 SASEGT. The V end lost 2 bases, the J end lost 1 base, and 14 bases lay between the germline ends. CDR3 loop: CASSETGTRGQETQYF. In DNA form, the CDR3 reads TGTGCCAGCAGTGAAACCGGGACACGAGGCCAAGAGACCCAGTACTTC.

The chain links TRBV7-3 to TRBJ2-2, with TRBD2 as a possible D gene (5 bases). Trimming removed 5 bases from V and 5 bases from J, with 12 bases in between. This CDR3 is 14 amino acids long. The germline gives CDR1 SGHTA, CDR2 FQGTGA. For the CDR3, the DNA is TGTGCCAGCAGCCCGCGACTACCTACCGGGGAGCTGTTTTTT. Translation: CASSPRLPTGELFF.